This passage covers 6 T cell receptor beta chains from one sample sequenced in a study of naive and memory T cell subsets. Study results and caveats: A few larger clonotypes appeared in naive repertoires, especially CD8, possibly memory cells re-expressing CD45RA.

No antigen is known for these receptors. Two oligonucleotides, mixed equimolar, formed the beta constant-region primer covering TRBC1 and TRBC2. Nested alpha and beta constant-region primers with the SP2 primer drove four PCR rounds on ligated cDNA. TCRdb re-called the UMI-ligation and nested PCR reads with MiXCR, one entry per CDR3 protein. The sample yields about 150,000 distinct CDR3 sequences, approximately 22% seen once. Sample: naive CD4+ T cells from blood. The receptors originated from a human donor in good health.

The chain is built from TRBV6-6 and TRBJ1-1; weak D call: TRBD1 (6 bases). This CDR3 region has 15 residues. From germline, CDR1 is MNHNY and CDR2 SVGAGI (reference sequence). V dropped 6 bases and J dropped 0 bases, with 14 bases sitting between them. This CDR3 reads CASRRTTGLNTEAFF. As DNA, the CDR3 is TGTGCCAGCAGGAGAACCACAGGGTTGAACACTGAAGCTTTCTTT.

This clonotype was seen a few times. The chain has TRBV3-1 and TRBJ2-7; a weak D match, TRBD1 (5 bases). With 0 bases removed from V and 2 bases from J, the gap between germline ends came to 11 bases. Germline-derived CDR1 and CDR2 are LGHDT and YNNKEL (reference sequence). The CDR3 is 15 amino acids. The CDR3 region has the DNA TGTGCCAGCAGCCAAGAGCAGGGAACGACCTACGAGCAGTACTTC. Translated, it gives CASSQEQGTTYEQYF.

The chain has TRBV11-2 and TRBJ2-4; TRBD1 is a possible D gene (6 bases). Trimming stripped 1 base from V and 15 bases from J, with 16 bases between. The CDR3 length is 13 residues. Germline CDR1 is SGHAT and CDR2 is FQNNGV. The CDR3 here is CASSLGDIGLRYF. The CDR3 DNA follows: TGTGCCAGCAGCTTAGGGGACATAGGGCTGAGGTACTTC.

V is TRBV6-1 and J is TRBJ2-1; 9 nucleotides match TRBD2. V shed 11 bases and J 9 bases; nucleotides not matched to a gene: 8. This CDR3 is built from 12 residues. Germline V gene sequence: CDR1 MNHNS, CDR2 SASEGT. The CDR3 DNA reads as TGTGCCGGCGGGACTAGCAGGTTTGAGCAGTTCTTC. It yields the protein CAGGTSRFEQFF.

This clonotype appeared a few times. The rearrangement uses TRBV3-1 and TRBJ2-1; 14 bases align to TRBD2. This CDR3 has 18 amino acids. Germline CDR1 is LGHDT and CDR2 is YNNKEL (reference sequence). The J segment lost 9 bases and the V segment lost 4 bases, leaving 14 bases of the junction unmatched. The CDR3 here is CASSPLRTSGRRGGEQFF. CDR3 nucleotides: TGTGCCAGCAGCCCCCTGCGGACTAGCGGGAGGCGAGGGGGTGAGCAGTTCTTC.

The chain couples TRBV28 to TRBJ2-1; TRBD2 aligns across 9 bases. V lost 3 bases, J lost 1 base, and 4 bases stayed unmatched. The length of the CDR3 is 16 residues. The germline V gene has CDR1 MDHEN and CDR2 SYDVKM. The CDR3, as DNA: TGTGCCAGCAGTTTTTGGGCGGGAGGGTCCTACAATGAGCAGTTCTTC. It yields the protein CASSFWAGGSYNEQFF.